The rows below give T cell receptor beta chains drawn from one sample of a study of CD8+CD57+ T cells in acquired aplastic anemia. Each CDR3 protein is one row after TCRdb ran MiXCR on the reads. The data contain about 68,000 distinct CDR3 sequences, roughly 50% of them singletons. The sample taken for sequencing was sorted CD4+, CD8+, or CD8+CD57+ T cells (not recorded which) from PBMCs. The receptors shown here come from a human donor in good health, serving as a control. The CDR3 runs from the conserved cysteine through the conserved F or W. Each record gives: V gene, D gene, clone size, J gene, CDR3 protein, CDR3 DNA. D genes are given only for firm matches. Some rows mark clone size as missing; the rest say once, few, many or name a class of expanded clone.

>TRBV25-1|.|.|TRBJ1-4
CASSEGGGGEKLFF
TGTGCCAGCAGTGAAGGAGGGGGTGGTGAAAAACTGTTTTTT
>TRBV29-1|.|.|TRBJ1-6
CSVGGDSESPLHF
TGCAGCGTTGGGGGGGATTCGGAATCACCCCTCCACTTT
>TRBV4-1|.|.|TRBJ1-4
CASSQVSATGEKLFF
TGCGCCAGCAGCCAAGTTTCCGCAACGGGGGAAAAACTGTTTTTT
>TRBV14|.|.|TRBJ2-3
CASSVGLSTDTQYF
TGTGCCAGCAGCGTCGGTTTAAGCACAGATACGCAGTATTTT
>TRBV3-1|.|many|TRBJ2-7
CASSQDRSPGIYEQYF
TGTGCCAGCAGCCAAGATAGGTCACCGGGAATATACGAGCAGTACTTC
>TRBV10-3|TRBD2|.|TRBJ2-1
CAIKSGEDNEQFF
TGTGCCATCAAGAGCGGGGAGGATAATGAGCAGTTCTTC
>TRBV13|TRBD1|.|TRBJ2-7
CASSLRQGAAYEQYF
TGTGCCAGCAGTTTACGACAGGGGGCGGCCTACGAGCAGTACTTC
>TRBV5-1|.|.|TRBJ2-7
CASSLEVGSEQYF
TGCGCCAGCAGCTTGGAGGTCGGGAGCGAGCAGTACTTC
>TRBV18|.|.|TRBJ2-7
CASSPLDTSYEQYF
TGTGCCAGCTCACCATTGGATACCTCCTACGAGCAGTACTTC
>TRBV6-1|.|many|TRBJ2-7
CASTGTPPTYPTYEQYF
TGTGCCAGCACCGGTACCCCCCCGACGTATCCCACCTACGAGCAGTACTTC
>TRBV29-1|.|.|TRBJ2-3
CSVLADTQYF
TGCAGCGTTTTGGCAGATACGCAGTATTTT
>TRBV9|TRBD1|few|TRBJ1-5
CASSAFGQDNQPQHF
TGTGCCAGCAGCGCCTTTGGACAGGATAATCAGCCCCAGCATTTT
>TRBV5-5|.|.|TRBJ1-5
CASSSMPGNSNQPQHF
TGTGCCAGCAGTTCCATGCCGGGCAATAGCAATCAGCCCCAGCATTTT
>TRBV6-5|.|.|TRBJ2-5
CASSYGELRETQYF
TGTGCCAGCAGTTACGGGGAGCTGAGGGAGACCCAGTACTTC
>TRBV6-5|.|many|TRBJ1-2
CASSYGTRDNYGYTF
TGTGCCAGCAGTTATGGGACGCGGGATAACTATGGCTACACCTTC
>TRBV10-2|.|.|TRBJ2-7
CASSVAGEQYF
TGCGCCAGCAGTGTAGCTGGCGAGCAGTACTTC
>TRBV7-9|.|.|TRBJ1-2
CASSLTERGYTF
TGTGCCAGCAGCTTAACCGAAAGGGGCTACACCTTC
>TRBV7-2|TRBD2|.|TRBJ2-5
CAGGVQETQYF
TGTGCCGGGGGGGTCCAAGAGACCCAGTACTTC
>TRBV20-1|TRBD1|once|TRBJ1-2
CSAGQETGGYTF
TGCAGTGCCGGACAGGAAACGGGTGGCTACACCTTC
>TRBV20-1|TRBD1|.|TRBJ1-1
CSARTGNTEAFF
TGCAGCGCCAGGACAGGGAACACTGAAGCTTTCTTT
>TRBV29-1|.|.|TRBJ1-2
CSVVHLLYGYTF
TGCAGCGTTGTACACCTGCTCTATGGCTACACCTTC
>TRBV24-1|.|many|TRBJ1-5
CATSLRNSNQPQHF
TGTGCCACCAGTTTAAGGAATAGCAATCAGCCCCAGCATTTT
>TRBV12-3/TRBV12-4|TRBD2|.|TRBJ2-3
CASSFGGGHTDTQYF
TGTGCCAGCAGCTTTGGCGGGGGGCACACAGATACGCAGTATTTT
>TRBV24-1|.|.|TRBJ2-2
CATSFGANTGELFF
TGTGCCACCAGTTTCGGCGCGAACACCGGGGAGCTGTTTTTT
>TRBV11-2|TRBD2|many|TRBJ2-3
CASSSARGGAGVSTDTQYF
TGTGCCAGCAGCTCCGCCCGGGGGGGCGCGGGGGTGAGCACAGATACGCAGTATTTT
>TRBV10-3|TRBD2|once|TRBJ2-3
CAISESFSSGAPDTQYF
TGTGCCATCAGTGAGTCGTTTTCTAGCGGAGCACCAGATACGCAGTATTTT
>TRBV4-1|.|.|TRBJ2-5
CAGSQDRRPQETQYF
TGCGCCGGCAGCCAGGATCGACGGCCCCAAGAGACCCAGTACTTC
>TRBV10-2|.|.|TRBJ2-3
CASSVSGALRDTQYF
TGCGCCAGCAGTGTCTCAGGGGCCCTAAGGGATACGCAGTATTTT
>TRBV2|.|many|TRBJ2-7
CASSDWGGGGASPEQYF
TGTGCCAGCAGTGATTGGGGGGGCGGAGGGGCGTCCCCCGAGCAGTACTTC
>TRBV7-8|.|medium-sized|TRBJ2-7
CASSQLAGIDEQYF
TGTGCCAGCAGCCAATTGGCAGGGATCGACGAGCAGTACTTC
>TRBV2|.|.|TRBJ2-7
CASTQATWGYEQYF
TGTGCCAGCACTCAGGCCACATGGGGCTACGAGCAGTACTTC
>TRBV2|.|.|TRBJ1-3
CASSESTWGREGNTIYF
TGTGCCAGCAGTGAATCTACGTGGGGGCGCGAAGGAAACACCATATATTTT
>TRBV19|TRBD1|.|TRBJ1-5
CASSISGQDRISNQPQHF
TGTGCCAGTAGTATATCAGGACAGGATCGTATTAGCAATCAGCCCCAGCATTTT
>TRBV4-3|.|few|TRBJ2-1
CASSQDPDSGEQFF
TGCGCCAGCAGCCAAGATCCCGATTCGGGTGAGCAGTTCTTC
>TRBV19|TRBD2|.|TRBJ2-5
CASSVGLAAQETQYF
TGTGCCAGTAGTGTTGGACTAGCGGCCCAAGAGACCCAGTACTTC
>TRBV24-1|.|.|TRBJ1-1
CATSDPRYNTEAFF
TGTGCCACCAGTGATCCAAGGTACAACACTGAAGCTTTCTTT
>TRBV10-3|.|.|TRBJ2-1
CAISQGPRNNEQFF
TGTGCCATCAGTCAGGGACCCCGAAACAATGAGCAGTTCTTC
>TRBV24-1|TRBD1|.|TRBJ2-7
CATSETGTAYEQYF
TGTGCCACCAGTGAGACCGGGACAGCCTACGAGCAGTACTTC
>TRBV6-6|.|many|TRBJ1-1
CASGTPDTEAFF
TGTGCCAGCGGGACTCCCGACACTGAAGCTTTCTTT
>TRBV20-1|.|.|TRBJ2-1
CSARSSLRGHHNEQFF
TGCAGTGCCAGATCATCGCTGCGGGGACACCACAATGAGCAGTTCTTC
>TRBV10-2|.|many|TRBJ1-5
CASSDGLGQPQHF
TGCGCCAGCAGTGATGGATTGGGTCAGCCCCAGCATTTT
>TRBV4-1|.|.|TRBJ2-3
CASGQAVDTQYF
TGCGCCAGCGGCCAAGCGGTAGATACGCAGTATTTT
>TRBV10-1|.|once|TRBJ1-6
CASSRQIDSPLHF
TGCGCCAGCTCGAGACAGATCGATTCACCCCTCCACTTT
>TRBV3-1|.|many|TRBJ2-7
CASSLYVSGSYEQYF
TGTGCCAGCAGTCTATATGTTAGCGGCTCCTACGAGCAGTACTTC
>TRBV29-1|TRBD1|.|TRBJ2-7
CSVGTGGYEQYF
TGCAGCGTTGGGACAGGGGGCTACGAGCAGTACTTC
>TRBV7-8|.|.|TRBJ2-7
CASSASGTTYEQYF
TGTGCCAGCAGCGCCTCCGGGACCACCTACGAGCAGTACTTC
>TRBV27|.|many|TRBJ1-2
CASSPDPRRYGYTF
TGTGCCAGCAGTCCCGACCCGAGGAGATATGGCTACACCTTC
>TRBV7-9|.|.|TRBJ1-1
CASSFGGKAFF
TGTGCCAGCAGCTTCGGGGGTAAAGCTTTCTTT
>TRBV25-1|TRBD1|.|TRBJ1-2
CASSRGYGYTF
TGTGCCAGCAGCAGGGGGTATGGCTACACCTTC
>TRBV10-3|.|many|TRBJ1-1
CAISEDGLNTEAFF
TGTGCCATCAGTGAGGACGGATTGAACACTGAAGCTTTCTTT
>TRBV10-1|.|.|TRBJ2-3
CASSEDFSLGADTQYF
TGCGCCAGCAGTGAGGACTTCTCCTTGGGGGCAGATACGCAGTATTTT
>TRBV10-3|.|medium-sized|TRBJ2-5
CAIRSGLQETQYF
TGTGCCATCAGGAGCGGTCTTCAAGAGACCCAGTACTTC